The source of this TCR beta chain is a study of T cell repertoires in cytomegalovirus infection. Study-level information: Indications came from public TCR beta signatures; they pointed to CMV infection and to a matching HLA type.

MiXCR, applied by TCRdb to the reads, yields one record per CDR3 protein. Of 200,000 to 250,000 distinct CDR3 sequences listed, about 5.9% are singletons. This clonotype was recorded at least ten times. Antigen: not known. Regarding the study as a whole: The ex vivo response was dominated by HLA-C-restricted CMV-specific TCR beta clonotypes.

The CDR3 sequence is 16 residues long. CDR1 DFQATT and CDR2 SNEGSKA come from the germline V gene (reference sequence). V lost 5 bases, J lost 3 bases, and 20 bases lay in between. The rearrangement joins TRBV20-1 to TRBJ2-1; perhaps TRBD1 as D (6 bases). This TCR was recovered from a human donor in good health (CMV status not recorded). Some clones in this sample may be carry-over from other donors' samples. The source material was PBMCs. The CDR3 sequence is CSAGGDEQGLYNEQFF. CDR3 in DNA: TGCAGTGCTGGGGGTGACGAACAGGGCCTCTACAATGAGCAGTTCTTC.